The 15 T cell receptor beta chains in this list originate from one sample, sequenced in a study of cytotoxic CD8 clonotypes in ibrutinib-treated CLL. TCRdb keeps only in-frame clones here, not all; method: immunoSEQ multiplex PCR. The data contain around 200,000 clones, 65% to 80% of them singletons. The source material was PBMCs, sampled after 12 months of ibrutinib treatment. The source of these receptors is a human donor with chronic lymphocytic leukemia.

CDR3 protein: CASSKGRINYGYTF. The CDR3 bases are TGTGCCAGTAGTAAGGGCAGAATAAACTATGGCTACACCTTC. This chain connects TRBV19 to TRBJ1-2, with D uncertain. Germline values: CDR1 LNHDA, CDR2 SQIVND (reference sequence). The CDR3 sequence is 14 residues long. The V and J ends lost 4 bases and 2 bases respectively, with 11 bases between them.

This CDR3 is CASSSRDSTDTQYF. The CDR3 nucleotides are TGTGCCAGCAGTTCGAGGGACAGCACAGATACGCAGTATTTT. The J gene is TRBJ2-3, the V gene TRBV27, with D possibly called TRBD1 or TRBD2 (5 bases each). CDR1 is MNHEY and CDR2 is SMNVEV in the germline V gene (reference sequence). Trimming removed 4 bases at V and 0 bases at J, with 8 bases between. The CDR3 consists of 14 residues.

CDR3 coding DNA: TGTGCCTGGAGTGAAGGGACTTCTAGCACAGATACGCAGTATTTT. Translated, it gives CAWSEGTSSTDTQYF. This chain connects TRBV30 to TRBJ2-3; a weak D match, TRBD2 (6 bases). Germline loops: CDR1 GTSNPN, CDR2 SVGIG (reference sequence). The CDR3 length is 15 residues. V dropped 1 base and J dropped 0 bases, with 11 bases sitting between them.

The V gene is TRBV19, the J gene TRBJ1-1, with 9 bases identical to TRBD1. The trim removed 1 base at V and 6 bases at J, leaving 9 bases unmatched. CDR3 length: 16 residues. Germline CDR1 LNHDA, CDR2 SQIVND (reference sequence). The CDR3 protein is CASSIGGQGRSAEAFF. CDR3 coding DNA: TGTGCCAGTAGTATAGGGGGACAGGGACGGAGCGCTGAAGCTTTCTTT.

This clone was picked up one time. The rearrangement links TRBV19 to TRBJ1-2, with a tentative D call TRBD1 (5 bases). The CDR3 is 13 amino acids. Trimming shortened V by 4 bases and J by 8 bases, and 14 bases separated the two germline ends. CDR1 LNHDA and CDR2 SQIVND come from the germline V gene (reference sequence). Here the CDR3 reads CASSTKGLSGYTF. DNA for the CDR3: TGTGCCAGTAGTACCAAGGGGCTCAGCGGCTACACCTTC. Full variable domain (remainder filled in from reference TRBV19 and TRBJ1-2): DGGITQSPKYLFRKEGQNVTLSCEQNLNHDAMYWYRQDPGQGLRLIYYSQIVNDFQKGDIAEGYSVSREKKESFPLTVTSAQKNPTAFYLCASSTKGLSGYTFGSGTRLTVV.

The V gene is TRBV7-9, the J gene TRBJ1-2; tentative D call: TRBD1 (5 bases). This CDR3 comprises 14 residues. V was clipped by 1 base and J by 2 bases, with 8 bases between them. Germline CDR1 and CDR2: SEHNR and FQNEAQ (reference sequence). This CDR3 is CASSLGQGNYGYTF. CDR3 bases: TGTGCCAGCAGCTTAGGGCAGGGCAACTATGGCTACACCTTC.

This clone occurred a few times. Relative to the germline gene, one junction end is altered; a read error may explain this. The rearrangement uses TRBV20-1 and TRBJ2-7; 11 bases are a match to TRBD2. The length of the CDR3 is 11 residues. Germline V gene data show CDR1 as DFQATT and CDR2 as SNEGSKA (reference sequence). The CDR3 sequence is CSAPLAGVLHF. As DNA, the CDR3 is TGCAGTGCGCCACTAGCGGGAGTGTTGCACTTC.

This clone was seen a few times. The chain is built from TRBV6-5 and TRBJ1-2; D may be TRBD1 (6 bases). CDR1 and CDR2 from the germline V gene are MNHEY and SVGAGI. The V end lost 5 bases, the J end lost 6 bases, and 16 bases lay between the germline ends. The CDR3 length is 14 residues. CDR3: CASSQQGGRDGYTF. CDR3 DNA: TGTGCCAGCAGTCAACAGGGAGGAAGGGATGGCTACACCTTC.

The CDR3 coding sequence is TGTGCCAGCAGGGACAGGGGGAATTCACCCCTCCACTTT. Translating gives CASRDRGNSPLHF. The chain recombines TRBV7-9 with TRBJ1-6; 10 bases fit TRBD1. Germline values: CDR1 SEHNR, CDR2 FQNEAQ (reference sequence). The junction had 0 bases not matched to a gene; V was cut back by 6 bases and J by 7 bases. The CDR3 spans 13 residues.

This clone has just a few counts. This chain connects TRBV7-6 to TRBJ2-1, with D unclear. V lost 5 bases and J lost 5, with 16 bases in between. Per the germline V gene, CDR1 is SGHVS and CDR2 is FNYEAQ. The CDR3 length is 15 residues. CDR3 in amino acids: CASSQWLGQNNEQFF. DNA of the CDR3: TGTGCCAGCAGCCAATGGTTAGGGCAAAACAATGAGCAGTTCTTC.

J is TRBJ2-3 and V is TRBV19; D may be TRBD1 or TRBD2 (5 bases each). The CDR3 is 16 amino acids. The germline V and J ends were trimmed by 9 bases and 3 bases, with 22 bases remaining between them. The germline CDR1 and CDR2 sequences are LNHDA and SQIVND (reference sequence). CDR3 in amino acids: CASSGLDSLLTDTQYF. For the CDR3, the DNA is TGTGCCAGCTCAGGGCTGGACTCGCTATTAACAGATACGCAGTATTTT.

In DNA form, the CDR3 reads TGTGCCAGCAGTTTGACAGGGAGTTATAGCAATCAGCCCCAGCATTTT. This codes for CASSLTGSYSNQPQHF. This chain joins TRBV28 and TRBJ1-5; 7 bases line up with TRBD1. Germline CDR1 MDHEN, CDR2 SYDVKM. With 3 bases clipped from V and 0 bases from J, the junction kept 5 bases outside the gene matches. The CDR3 is 16 amino acids.

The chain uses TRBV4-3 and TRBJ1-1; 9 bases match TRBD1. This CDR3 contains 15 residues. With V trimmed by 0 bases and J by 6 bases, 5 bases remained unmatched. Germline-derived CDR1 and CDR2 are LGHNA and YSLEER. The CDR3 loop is CASSQDGQGRAEAFF. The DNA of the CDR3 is TGCGCCAGCAGCCAAGACGGACAGGGGAGGGCTGAAGCTTTCTTT.

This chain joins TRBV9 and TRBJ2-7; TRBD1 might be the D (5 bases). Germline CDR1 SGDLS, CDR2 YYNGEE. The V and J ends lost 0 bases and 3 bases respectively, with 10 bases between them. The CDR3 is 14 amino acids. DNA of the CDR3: TGTGCCAGCAGCGTAGGTCAGGGAAACTACGAGCAGTACTTC. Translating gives CASSVGQGNYEQYF.

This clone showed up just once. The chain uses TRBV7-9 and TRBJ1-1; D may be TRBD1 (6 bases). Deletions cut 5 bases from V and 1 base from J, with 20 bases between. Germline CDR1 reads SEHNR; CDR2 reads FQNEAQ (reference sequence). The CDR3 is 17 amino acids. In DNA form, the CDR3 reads TGTGCCAGCAGCCCGGGCGGGGGCTGGAACTGGAACACTGAAGCTTTCTTT. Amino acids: CASSPGGGWNWNTEAFF.